This T cell receptor beta chain was recovered during a study of vaccination and CD4 T cells after COVID-19. Looking at the study overall: Overlapping SARS-CoV-2, HCoV-NL63, HCoV-OC43 and HCoV-229E spike peptides stimulated the cells. Controls had a CEFX pool, an HIV-1 Nef pool, or no peptide added.

As to treatment: roughly nine-day PBMC culture with coronavirus spike peptide pools or control peptides (ViraFEST assay). The Oncomine TCR Beta short-read assay was applied to DNA of cultured CD4+ T cells. After culture, CD4+ T cells served as the source for genomic DNA extraction. TCRdb passed the PCR reads through MiXCR, listing each CDR3 protein once. Of 10,000 to 15,000 distinct CDR3 sequences in the sample, 60% to 80% were seen once. In regard to this clonotype: The target antigen is unknown.

V shed 5 bases, J shed 4 bases, and the junction held 7 bases outside the gene matches. This CDR3 is 16 amino acids long. The germline gives CDR1 SSHAT, CDR2 FNYEAQ (reference sequence). The chain links TRBV7-7 to TRBJ2-5, with 13 positions matching TRBD2. The receptor's source is a human donor who received a COVID-19 vaccine. The sequences come from CD4+ T cells from blood, cultured in vitro, collected after SARS-CoV-2 vaccination. In DNA, the CDR3 is TGTGCCAGCAGCACACGACTAGCGGGGGGATCAGAGACCCAGTACTTC. Its protein product is CASSTRLAGGSETQYF.